The rows below give T cell receptor beta chains drawn from one sample of a study of CD8+ T cells in alopecia areata. TCRdb's table, derived via immunoSEQ multiplex PCR, lists solely in-frame clones and lacks some. This table holds fewer than 100,000 clones, about three quarters found once. Sample: CD8+ T cells sorted from blood, taken around week 42, from a patient treated with tofacitinib. The receptors derive from a human donor with alopecia areata. Each CDR3 is given with its conserved first and last residue. A D gene is named only where the DNA matches it firmly. Clone size appears in some rows only: once, few, many, or a class for an expanded clone.

>NA|NA|TRBJ2-1|TRBV4-3
CASSPREWDEQFF
TGCGCCAGCAGCCCACGGGAGTGGGATGAGCAGTTCTTC
>NA|once|TRBJ1-1|TRBV10-3
CAISEYAGRDTEAFF
TGTGCCATCAGTGAGTATGCAGGGAGGGACACTGAAGCTTTCTTT
>TRBD2|NA|TRBJ2-7|TRBV5-1
CASSGGGTSGSYEQYF
TGCGCCAGCAGCGGGGGGGGGACTAGCGGATCCTACGAGCAGTACTTC
>NA|NA|TRBJ2-7|TRBV13
CASSPRRGDYEQYF
TGTGCCAGCAGCCCGCGGAGAGGGGACTACGAGCAGTACTTC
>NA|NA|TRBJ2-1|TRBV4-3
CASSQGAGYRNEQFF
TGCGCCAGCAGCCAAGGGGCGGGGTACCGCAATGAGCAGTTCTTC
>NA|NA|TRBJ2-2|TRBV5-1
CASSLAQNTGELFF
TGCGCCAGCAGCTTGGCTCAGAACACCGGGGAGCTGTTTTTT
>TRBD2|NA|TRBJ2-7|TRBV2
CASRGQAGAPHEQYF
TGTGCCAGCAGGGGGCAAGCGGGAGCCCCCCACGAGCAGTACTTC
>TRBD1|NA|TRBJ1-5|TRBV5-1
CASSPGQGGQPQHF
TGCGCCAGCAGCCCGGGACAGGGCGGCCAGCCCCAGCATTTT
>TRBD2|NA|TRBJ2-3|TRBV13
CASSLREGGRDTQYF
TGTGCCAGCAGCCTACGTGAGGGCGGGAGAGATACGCAGTATTTT
>NA|many|TRBJ1-5|TRBV19
CASSISGNQPQHF
TGTGCCAGTAGTATAAGTGGCAATCAGCCCCAGCATTTT
>NA|NA|TRBJ2-7|TRBV10-2
CASSGGVGDEQYF
TGCGCCAGCAGTGGGGGGGTAGGCGACGAGCAGTACTTC
>NA|NA|TRBJ2-7|TRBV28
CASSFVGDSYEQYF
TGTGCCAGCAGTTTCGTTGGGGACTCCTACGAGCAGTACTTC
>TRBD1|NA|TRBJ1-5|TRBV4-3
CASSQGTGVNQPQHF
TGCGCCAGCAGCCAAGGGACAGGAGTCAATCAGCCCCAGCATTTT
>NA|NA|TRBJ1-1|TRBV7-9
CASSLEGLNTEAFF
TGTGCCAGCAGCTTAGAAGGGTTGAACACTGAAGCTTTCTTT
>TRBD2|NA|TRBJ2-7|TRBV19
CASSPDVGGKYEQYF
TGTGCCAGTAGTCCCGATGTCGGGGGGAAGTACGAGCAGTACTTC
>TRBD2|medium-sized|TRBJ2-1|TRBV6-4
CASSGTSGGANEQFF
TGTGCCAGCAGTGGGACTAGCGGGGGGGCCAATGAGCAGTTCTTC
>NA|NA|TRBJ1-1|TRBV29-1
CSVVGGAATEAFF
TGCAGCGTTGTGGGGGGGGCAGCAACTGAAGCTTTCTTT
>NA|NA|TRBJ1-1|TRBV5-1
CASSLAKLGRDTEAFF
TGCGCCAGCAGCTTGGCGAAACTGGGGCGGGACACTGAAGCTTTCTTT
>NA|NA|TRBJ1-6|TRBV14
CASSQKNPGQYNSPLHF
TGTGCCAGCAGCCAAAAGAACCCGGGACAATATAATTCACCCCTCCACTTT
>NA|NA|TRBJ2-1|TRBV12-5
CASGLLGTYNEQFF
TGTGCTAGTGGTTTGCTAGGGACCTACAATGAGCAGTTCTTC
>NA|NA|TRBJ1-5|TRBV19
CASSSGATVPQHF
TGTGCCAGTAGTAGCGGGGCAACGGTGCCCCAGCATTTT
>TRBD2|NA|TRBJ2-1|TRBV9
CASSPHIAGDEQFF
TGTGCCAGCAGCCCCCACATAGCGGGGGACGAGCAGTTCTTC
>NA|NA|TRBJ1-2|TRBV5-1
CASSLYAGFENGYTF
TGTGCCAGCAGCTTATACGCAGGTTTTGAGAATGGCTACACCTTC
>TRBD1|NA|TRBJ2-7|TRBV13
CASSLPGQGFYEQYF
TGTGCCAGCAGCTTGCCGGGACAGGGCTTCTACGAGCAGTACTTC
>NA|few|TRBJ2-1|TRBV5-1
CASSSYTSGNEQFF
TGCGCCAGCAGCTCCTACACCTCAGGCAATGAGCAGTTCTTC
>TRBD1|NA|TRBJ1-2|TRBV29-1
CSVEAQGAYGYTF
TGCAGCGTTGAAGCGCAGGGGGCTTATGGCTACACCTTC
>TRBD2|NA|TRBJ2-3|TRBV6-1
CASSDGLAGDTQYF
TGTGCCAGCAGTGATGGGCTAGCGGGCGATACGCAGTATTTT
>TRBD1|few|TRBJ2-1|TRBV29-1
CSVGTGGSYNEQFF
TGCAGCGTTGGCACAGGGGGCTCCTACAATGAGCAGTTCTTC